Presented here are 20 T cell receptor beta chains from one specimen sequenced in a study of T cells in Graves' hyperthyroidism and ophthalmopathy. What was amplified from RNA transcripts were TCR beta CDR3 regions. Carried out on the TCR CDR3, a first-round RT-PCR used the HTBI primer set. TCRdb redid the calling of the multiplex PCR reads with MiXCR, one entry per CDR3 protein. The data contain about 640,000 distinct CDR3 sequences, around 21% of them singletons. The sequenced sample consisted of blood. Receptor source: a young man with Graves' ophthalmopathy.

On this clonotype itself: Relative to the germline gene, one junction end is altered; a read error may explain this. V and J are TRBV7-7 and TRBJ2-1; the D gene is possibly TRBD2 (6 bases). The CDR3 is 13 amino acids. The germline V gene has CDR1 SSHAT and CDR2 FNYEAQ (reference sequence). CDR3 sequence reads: CASSLAAGHEQFF. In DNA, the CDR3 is TGTGCTAGCAGCTTAGCGGCGGGTCATGAGCAGTTCTTC.

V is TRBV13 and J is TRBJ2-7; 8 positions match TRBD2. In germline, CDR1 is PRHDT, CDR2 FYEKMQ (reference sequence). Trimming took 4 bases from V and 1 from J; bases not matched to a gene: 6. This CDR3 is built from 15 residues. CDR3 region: CASSSSGPFSYEQYF. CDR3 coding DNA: TGTGCCAGCAGCTCTAGCGGGCCCTTTTCCTACGAGCAGTACTTC. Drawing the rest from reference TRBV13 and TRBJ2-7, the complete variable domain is AAGVIQSPRHLIKEKRETATLKCYPIPRHDTVYWYQQGPGQDPQFLISFYEKMQSDKGSIPDRFSAQQFSDYHSELNMSSLELGDSALYFCASSSSGPFSYEQYFGPGTRLTVT.

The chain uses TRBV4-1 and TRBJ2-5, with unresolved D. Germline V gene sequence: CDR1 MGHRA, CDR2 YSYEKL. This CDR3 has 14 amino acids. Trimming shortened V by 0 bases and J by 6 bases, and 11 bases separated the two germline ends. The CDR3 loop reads CASSQEGPGKTQYF. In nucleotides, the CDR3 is TGCGCCAGCAGCCAAGAAGGGCCTGGAAAGACCCAGTACTTC.

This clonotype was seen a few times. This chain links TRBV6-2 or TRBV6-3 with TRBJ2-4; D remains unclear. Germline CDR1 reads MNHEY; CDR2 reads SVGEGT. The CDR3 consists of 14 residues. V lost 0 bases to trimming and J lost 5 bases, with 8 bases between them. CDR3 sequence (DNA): TGTGCCAGCAGTTACTCGCAAAACCAAAACATTCAGTACTTC. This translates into CASSYSQNQNIQYF.

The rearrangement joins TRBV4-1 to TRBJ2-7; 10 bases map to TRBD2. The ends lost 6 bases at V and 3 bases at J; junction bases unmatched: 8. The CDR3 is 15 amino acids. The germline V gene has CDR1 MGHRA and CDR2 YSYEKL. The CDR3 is CASSPDPSGGYEQYF. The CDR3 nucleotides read TGCGCCAGCAGTCCTGACCCTAGCGGGGGCTACGAGCAGTACTTC.

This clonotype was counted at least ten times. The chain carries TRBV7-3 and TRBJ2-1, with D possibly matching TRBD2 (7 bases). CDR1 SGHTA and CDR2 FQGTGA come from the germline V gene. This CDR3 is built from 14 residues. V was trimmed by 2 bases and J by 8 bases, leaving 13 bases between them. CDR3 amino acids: CASSLPEGGDEQFF. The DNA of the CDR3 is TGTGCCAGCAGCTTACCCGAGGGGGGGGATGAGCAGTTCTTC.

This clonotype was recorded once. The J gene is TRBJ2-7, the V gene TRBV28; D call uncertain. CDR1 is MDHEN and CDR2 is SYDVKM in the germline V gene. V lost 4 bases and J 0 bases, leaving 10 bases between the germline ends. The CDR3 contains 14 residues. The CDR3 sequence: CASSSFPVSYEQYF. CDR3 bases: TGTGCCAGCAGTTCATTTCCGGTCTCCTACGAGCAGTACTTC.

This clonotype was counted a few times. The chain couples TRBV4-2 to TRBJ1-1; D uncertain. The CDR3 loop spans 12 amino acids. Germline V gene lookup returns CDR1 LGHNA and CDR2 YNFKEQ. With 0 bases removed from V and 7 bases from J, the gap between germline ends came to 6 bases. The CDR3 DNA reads TGTGCCAGCAGCCAAGATTTAGGTGAAGCTTTCTTT. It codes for CASSQDLGEAFF.

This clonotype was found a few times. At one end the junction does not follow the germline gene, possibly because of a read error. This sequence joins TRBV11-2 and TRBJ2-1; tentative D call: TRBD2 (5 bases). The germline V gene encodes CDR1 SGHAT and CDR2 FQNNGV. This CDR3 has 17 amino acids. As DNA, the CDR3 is TGTGCCGGCAGCTTAGTCGGCGGGTACCCCTCCTACAATGAGCAGTTCTTC. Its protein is CAGSLVGGYPSYNEQFF.

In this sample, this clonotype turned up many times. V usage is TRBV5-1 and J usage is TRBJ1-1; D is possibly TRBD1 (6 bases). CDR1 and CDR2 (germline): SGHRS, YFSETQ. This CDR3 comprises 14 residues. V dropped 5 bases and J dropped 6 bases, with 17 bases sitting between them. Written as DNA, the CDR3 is TGCGCCAGCAGGGAGGGGGGCCCGAGAGCTGAAGCTTTCTTT. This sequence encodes CASREGGPRAEAFF.

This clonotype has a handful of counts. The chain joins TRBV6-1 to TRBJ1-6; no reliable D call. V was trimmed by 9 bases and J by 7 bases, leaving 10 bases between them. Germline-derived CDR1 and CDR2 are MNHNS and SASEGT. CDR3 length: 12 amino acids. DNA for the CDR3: TGTGCCAGTCGGGGTAGCAATTCACCCCTCCACTTT. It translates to CASRGSNSPLHF.

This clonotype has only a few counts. CDR3 region: CASSQVPGTQPQHF. CDR3 coding DNA: TGCGCCAGCAGCCAAGTACCAGGTACGCAGCCCCAGCATTTT. The gene calls are TRBV4-1 and TRBJ1-5, with D uncertain. The CDR3 covers 14 residues. Trimming shortened V by 1 base and J by 7 bases, and 11 bases separated the two germline ends. CDR1 and CDR2 from the germline V gene are MGHRA and YSYEKL.

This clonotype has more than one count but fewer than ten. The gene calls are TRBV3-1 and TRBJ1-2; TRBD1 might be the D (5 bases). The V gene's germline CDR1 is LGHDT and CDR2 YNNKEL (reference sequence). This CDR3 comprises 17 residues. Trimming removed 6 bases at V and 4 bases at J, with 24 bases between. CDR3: CASSLEKGPPGSYGYTF. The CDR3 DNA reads TGTGCCAGCAGTCTAGAGAAGGGGCCTCCCGGATCCTATGGCTACACCTTC. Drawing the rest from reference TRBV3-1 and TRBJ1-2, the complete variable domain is DTAVSQTPKYLVTQMGNDKSIKCEQNLGHDTMYWYKQDSKKFLKIMFSYNNKELIINETVPNRFSPKSPDKAHLNLHINSLELGDSAVYFCASSLEKGPPGSYGYTFGSGTRLTVV.

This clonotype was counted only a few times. The CDR3 sequence is CASSLERDRSEQYF. The CDR3 DNA follows: TGTGCCAGCAGCTTAGAGAGGGACAGATCCGAGCAGTACTTC. The rearrangement uses TRBV7-2 and TRBJ2-7; 7 nucleotides align to TRBD1. The CDR3 has 14 residues. V was clipped by 1 base and J by 6 bases; unmatched bases: 6. Germline CDR1 reads SGHTA; CDR2 reads FQGNSA.

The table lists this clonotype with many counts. CDR3 region: CSARVLSPLHF. The CDR3 region has the DNA TGCAGTGCTAGAGTACTTTCACCCCTCCACTTT. The V call is TRBV20-1, the J call TRBJ1-6; D ambiguous. Germline V lookup: CDR1 DFQATT, CDR2 SNEGSKA (reference sequence). Trimming left V 1 base short and J 9 bases short, with 4 bases between. The CDR3 length is 11 residues.

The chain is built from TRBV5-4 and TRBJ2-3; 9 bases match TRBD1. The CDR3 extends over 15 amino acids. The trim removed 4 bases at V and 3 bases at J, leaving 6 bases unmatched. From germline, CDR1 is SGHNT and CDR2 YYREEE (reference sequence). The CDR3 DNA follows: TGTGCCAGCAGCCTCCGGGACAGGGAAACAGATACGCAGTATTTT. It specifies CASSLRDRETDTQYF.

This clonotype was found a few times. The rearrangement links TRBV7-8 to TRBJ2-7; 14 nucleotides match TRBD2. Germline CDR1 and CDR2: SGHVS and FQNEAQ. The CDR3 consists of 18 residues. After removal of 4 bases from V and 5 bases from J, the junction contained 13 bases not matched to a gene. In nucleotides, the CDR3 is TGTGCCAGCAGCTCCAAACTACTGACTAGCGGGAGGGCCCACGAGCAGTACTTC. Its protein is CASSSKLLTSGRAHEQYF.

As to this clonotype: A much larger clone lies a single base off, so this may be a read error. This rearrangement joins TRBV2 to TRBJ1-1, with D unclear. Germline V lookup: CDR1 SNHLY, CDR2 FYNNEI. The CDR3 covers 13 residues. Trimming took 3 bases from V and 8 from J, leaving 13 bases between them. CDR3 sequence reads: CASSERAEGEAFF. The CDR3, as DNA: TGTGCCAGCAGTGAGCGGGCAGAGGGCGAAGCTTTCTTT.

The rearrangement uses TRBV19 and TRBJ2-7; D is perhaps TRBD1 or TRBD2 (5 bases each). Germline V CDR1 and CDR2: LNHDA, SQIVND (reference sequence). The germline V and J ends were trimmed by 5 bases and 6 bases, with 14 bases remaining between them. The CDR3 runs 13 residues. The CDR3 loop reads CASSGTVGLEQYF. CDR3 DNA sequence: TGTGCCAGTAGTGGGACGGTGGGGCTCGAGCAGTACTTC.

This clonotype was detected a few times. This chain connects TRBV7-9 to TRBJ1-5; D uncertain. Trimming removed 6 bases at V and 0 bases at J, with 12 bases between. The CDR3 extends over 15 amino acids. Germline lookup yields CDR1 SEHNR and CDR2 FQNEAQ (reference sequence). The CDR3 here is CASRHRHYSNQPQHF. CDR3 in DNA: TGTGCCAGCAGGCACAGACATTATAGCAATCAGCCCCAGCATTTT. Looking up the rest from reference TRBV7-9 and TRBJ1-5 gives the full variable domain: DTGVSQNPRHKITKRGQNVTFRCDPISEHNRLYWYRQTLGQGPEFLTYFQNEAQLEKSRLLSDRFSAERPKGSFSTLEIQRTEQGDSAMYLCASRHRHYSNQPQHFGDGTRLSIL.